This section outlines one T cell receptor beta chain sequence together with its context. The protocol was immunoSEQ multiplex PCR, while the TCRdb copy is restricted to in-frame clones and leaves out a portion. This repertoire shows approximately 1,500,000 clones, approximately 98% found once; its top ten account for about 0.4%. The data are from a study of shared clonotypes between healthy human individuals. Deletions cut 2 bases from V and 6 bases from J, with 10 bases between. The CDR3 is made up of 13 amino acids. Germline assignment: CDR1 MNHEY and CDR2 SMNVEV (reference sequence). This TCR came from a young man in good health. Specimen: naive CD4+ T cells sorted from blood. The subset denotes: CD45RA+ positively selected. This chain connects TRBV27 to TRBJ1-2; D ambiguous. The CDR3 nucleotides read TGTGCCAGCAGTTTAGCGGAACGAGATGGCTACACCTTC. It is translated as CASSLAERDGYTF.